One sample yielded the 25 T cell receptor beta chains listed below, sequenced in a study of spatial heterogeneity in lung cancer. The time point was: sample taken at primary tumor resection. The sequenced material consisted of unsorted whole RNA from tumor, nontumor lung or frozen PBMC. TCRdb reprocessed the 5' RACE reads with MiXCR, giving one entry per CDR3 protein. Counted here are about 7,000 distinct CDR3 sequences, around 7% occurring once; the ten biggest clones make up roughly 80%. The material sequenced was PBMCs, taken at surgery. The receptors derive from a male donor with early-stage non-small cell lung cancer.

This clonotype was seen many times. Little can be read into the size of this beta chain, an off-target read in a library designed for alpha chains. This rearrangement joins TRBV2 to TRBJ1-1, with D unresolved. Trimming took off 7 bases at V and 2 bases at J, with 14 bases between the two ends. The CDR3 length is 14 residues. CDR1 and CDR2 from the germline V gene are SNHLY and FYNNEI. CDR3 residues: CASTFETRNTEAFF. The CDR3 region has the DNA TGTGCCAGCACCTTCGAGACGAGAAACACTGAAGCTTTCTTT.

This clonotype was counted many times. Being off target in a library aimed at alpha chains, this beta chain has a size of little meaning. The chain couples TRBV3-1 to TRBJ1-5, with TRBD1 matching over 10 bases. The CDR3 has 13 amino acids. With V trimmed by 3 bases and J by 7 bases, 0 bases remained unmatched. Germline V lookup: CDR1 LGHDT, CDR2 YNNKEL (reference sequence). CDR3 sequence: CASSQTGGQPQHF. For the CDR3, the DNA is TGTGCCAGCAGCCAGACAGGGGGCCAGCCCCAGCATTTT.

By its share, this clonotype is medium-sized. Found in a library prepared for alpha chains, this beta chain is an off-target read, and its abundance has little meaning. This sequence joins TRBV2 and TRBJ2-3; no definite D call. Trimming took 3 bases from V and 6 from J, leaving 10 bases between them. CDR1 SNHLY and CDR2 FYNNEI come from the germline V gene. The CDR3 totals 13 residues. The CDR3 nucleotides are TGTGCCAGCAGTGATTTTATCCCCGATACGCAGTATTTT. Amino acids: CASSDFIPDTQYF.

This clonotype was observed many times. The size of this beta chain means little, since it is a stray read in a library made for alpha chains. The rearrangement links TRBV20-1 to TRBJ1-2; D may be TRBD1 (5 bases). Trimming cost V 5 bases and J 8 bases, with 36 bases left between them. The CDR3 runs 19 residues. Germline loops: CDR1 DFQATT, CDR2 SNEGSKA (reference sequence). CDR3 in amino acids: CSAPLLPGPYPPFVRGYTF. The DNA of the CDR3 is TGCAGTGCTCCCCTTTTGCCGGGACCTTACCCCCCATTCGTGAGAGGCTACACCTTC.

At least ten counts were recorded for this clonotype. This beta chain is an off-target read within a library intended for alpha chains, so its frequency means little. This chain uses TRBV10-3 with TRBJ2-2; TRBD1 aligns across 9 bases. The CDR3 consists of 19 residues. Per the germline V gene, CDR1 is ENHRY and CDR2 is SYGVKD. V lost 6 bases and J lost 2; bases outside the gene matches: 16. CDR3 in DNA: TGTGCCATCAGCTCACCTACAGGGGGCACGGGGCTTAACACCGGGGAGCTGTTTTTT. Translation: CAISSPTGGTGLNTGELFF.

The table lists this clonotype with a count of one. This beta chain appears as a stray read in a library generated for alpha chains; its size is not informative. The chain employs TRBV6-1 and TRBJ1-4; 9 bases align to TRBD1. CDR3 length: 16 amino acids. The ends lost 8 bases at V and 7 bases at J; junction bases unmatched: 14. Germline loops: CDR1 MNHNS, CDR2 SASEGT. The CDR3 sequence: CASGEQGAAEGEKLFF. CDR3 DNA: TGTGCCAGCGGAGAACAGGGGGCCGCGGAGGGTGAAAAACTGTTTTTT.

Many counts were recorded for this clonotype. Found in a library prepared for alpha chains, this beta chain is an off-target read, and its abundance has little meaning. For the CDR3, the DNA is TGTGCCAGCAGCTTTTTACAGGGGGCCACCTACGAGCAGTACGTC. Protein product: CASSFLQGATYEQYV. This chain joins TRBV11-2 and TRBJ2-7; 9 bases are a match to TRBD1. With 3 bases clipped from V and 2 bases from J, the junction kept 5 bases outside the gene matches. CDR1 is SGHAT and CDR2 is FQNNGV in the germline V gene. This CDR3 region has 15 residues.

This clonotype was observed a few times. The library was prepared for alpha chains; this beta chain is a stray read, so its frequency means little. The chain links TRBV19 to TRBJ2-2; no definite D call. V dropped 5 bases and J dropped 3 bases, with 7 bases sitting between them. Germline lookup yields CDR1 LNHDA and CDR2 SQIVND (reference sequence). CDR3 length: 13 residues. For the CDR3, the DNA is TGTGCCAGTAGTTTGCGTGACACCGGGGAGCTGTTTTTT. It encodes CASSLRDTGELFF.

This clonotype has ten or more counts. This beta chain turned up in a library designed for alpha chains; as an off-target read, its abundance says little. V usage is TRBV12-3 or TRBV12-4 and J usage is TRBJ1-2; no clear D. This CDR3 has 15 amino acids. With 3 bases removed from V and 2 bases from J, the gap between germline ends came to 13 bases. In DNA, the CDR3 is TGTGCCAGCAGTTTTAAGAACGGATTAAACTATGGCTACACCTTC. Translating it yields CASSFKNGLNYGYTF.

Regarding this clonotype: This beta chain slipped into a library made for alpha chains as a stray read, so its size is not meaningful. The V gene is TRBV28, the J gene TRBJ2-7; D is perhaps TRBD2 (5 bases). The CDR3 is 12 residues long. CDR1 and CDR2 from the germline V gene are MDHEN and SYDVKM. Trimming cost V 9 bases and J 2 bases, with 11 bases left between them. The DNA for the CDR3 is TGTGCCAGTCAGCGGACCGCCTACGAGCAGTACTTC. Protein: CASQRTAYEQYF.

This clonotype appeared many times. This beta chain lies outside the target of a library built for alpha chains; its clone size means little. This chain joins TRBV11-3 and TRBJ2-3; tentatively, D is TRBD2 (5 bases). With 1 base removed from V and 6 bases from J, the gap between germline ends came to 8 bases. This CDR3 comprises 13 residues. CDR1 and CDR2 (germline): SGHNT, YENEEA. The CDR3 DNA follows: TGTGCCAGCAGCTTAGGACCGGGGGATACGCAGTATTTT. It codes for CASSLGPGDTQYF.

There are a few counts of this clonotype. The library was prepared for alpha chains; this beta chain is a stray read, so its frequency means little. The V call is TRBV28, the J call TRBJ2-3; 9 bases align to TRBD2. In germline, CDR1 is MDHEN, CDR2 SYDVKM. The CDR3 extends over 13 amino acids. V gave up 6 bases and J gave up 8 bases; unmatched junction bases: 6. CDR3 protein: CASRGLAGLTQYF. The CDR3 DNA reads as TGTGCCAGCAGGGGTCTAGCGGGACTTACGCAGTATTTT.

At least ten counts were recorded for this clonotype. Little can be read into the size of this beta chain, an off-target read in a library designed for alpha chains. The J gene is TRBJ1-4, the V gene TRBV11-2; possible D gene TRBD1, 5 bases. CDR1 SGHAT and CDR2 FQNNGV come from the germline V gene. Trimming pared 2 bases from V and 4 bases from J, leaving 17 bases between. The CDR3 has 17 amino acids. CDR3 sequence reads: CASSLQRGRSGNEKLFF. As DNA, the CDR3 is TGTGCCAGCAGCTTACAACGGGGACGCTCGGGTAATGAAAAACTGTTTTTT.

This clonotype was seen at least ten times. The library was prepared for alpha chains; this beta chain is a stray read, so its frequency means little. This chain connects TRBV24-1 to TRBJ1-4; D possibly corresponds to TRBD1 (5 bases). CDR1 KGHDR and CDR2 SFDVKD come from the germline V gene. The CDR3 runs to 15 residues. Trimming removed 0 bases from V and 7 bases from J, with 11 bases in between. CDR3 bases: TGTGCCACCAGTGATTTGTGGGGGTTTTGTGAAAAACTGTTTTTT. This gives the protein CATSDLWGFCEKLFF.

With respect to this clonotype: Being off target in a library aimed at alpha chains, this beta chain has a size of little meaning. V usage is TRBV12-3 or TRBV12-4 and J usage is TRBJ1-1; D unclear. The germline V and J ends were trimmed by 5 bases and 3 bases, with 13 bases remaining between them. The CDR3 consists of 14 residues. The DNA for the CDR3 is TGTGCCAGCAGTCCCACGAGGAGGGACACTGAAGCTTTCTTT. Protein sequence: CASSPTRRDTEAFF.

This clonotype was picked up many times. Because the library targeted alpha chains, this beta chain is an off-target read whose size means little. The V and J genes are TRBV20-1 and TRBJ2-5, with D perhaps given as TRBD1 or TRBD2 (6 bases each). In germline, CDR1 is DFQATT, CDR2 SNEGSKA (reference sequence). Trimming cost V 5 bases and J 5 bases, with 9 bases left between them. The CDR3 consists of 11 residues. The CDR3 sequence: CSALGGETQYF. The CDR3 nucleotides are TGCAGTGCTTTAGGGGGGGAGACCCAGTACTTC.

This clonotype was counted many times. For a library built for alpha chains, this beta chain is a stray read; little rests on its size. CDR3 DNA sequence: TGCAGCGTTGGAGGGGGTAATGAGCAGTTCTTC. As protein: CSVGGGNEQFF. V and J are TRBV29-1 and TRBJ2-1; possible D gene TRBD1, 6 bases. From germline, CDR1 is SQVTM and CDR2 ANQGSEA. V gave up 4 bases and J gave up 7 bases, with 8 bases separating them. The length of the CDR3 is 11 residues.

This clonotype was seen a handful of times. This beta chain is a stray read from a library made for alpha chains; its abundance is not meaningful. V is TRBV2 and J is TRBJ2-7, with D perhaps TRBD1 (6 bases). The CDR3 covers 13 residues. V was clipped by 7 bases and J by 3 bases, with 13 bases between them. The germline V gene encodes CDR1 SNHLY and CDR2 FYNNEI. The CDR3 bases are TGTGCCAGCAACAGGGACGGGAACTACGAGCAGTACGTC. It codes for CASNRDGNYEQYV.

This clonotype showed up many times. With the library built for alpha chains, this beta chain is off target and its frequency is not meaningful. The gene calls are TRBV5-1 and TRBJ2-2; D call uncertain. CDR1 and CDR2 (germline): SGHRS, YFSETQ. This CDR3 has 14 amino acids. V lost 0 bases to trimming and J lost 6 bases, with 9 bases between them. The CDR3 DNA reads TGCGCCAGCAGCTTGGCGTTTGGTGCCGGGGAGCTGTTTTTT. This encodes CASSLAFGAGELFF.

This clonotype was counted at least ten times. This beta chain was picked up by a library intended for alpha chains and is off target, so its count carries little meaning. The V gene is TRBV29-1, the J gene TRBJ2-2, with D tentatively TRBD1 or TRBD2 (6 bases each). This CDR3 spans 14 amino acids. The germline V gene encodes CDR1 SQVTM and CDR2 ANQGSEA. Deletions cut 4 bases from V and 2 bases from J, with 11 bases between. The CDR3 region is CSVAGGTNTGELFF. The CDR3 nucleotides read TGCAGCGTTGCTGGGGGGACAAACACCGGGGAGCTGTTTTTT.

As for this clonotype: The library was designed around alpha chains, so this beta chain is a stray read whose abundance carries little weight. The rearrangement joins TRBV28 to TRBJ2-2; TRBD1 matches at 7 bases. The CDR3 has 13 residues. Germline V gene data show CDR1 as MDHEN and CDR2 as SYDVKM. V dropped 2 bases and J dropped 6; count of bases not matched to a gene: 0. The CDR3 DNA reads TGTGCCAGCAGTTTACAGGGGGCCGGGGAGCTGTTTTTT. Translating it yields CASSLQGAGELFF.

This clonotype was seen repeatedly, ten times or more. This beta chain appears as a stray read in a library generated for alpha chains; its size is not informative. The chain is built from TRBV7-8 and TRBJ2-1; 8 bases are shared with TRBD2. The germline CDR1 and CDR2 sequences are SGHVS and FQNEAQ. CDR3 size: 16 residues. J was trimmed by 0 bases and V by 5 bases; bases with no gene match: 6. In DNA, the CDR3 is TGTGCCAGCAGCCGTGGACTAGCCTCCTCCTACAATGAGCAGTTCTTC. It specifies CASSRGLASSYNEQFF.

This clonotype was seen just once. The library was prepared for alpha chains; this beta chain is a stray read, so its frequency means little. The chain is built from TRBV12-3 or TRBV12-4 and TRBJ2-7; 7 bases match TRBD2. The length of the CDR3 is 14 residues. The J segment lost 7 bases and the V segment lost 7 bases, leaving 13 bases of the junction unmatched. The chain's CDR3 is CASTKPSGAGEQYF. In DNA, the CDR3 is TGTGCCAGCACCAAGCCGTCTGGAGCGGGGGAGCAGTACTTC.

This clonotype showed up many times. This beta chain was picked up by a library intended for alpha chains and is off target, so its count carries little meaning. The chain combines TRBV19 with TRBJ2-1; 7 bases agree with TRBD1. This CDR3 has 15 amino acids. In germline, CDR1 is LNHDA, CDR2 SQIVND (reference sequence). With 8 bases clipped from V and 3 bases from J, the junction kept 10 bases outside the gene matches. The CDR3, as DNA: TGTGCCAGTGGAACGGGACAGACCGTCTACAATGAGCAGTTCTTC. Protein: CASGTGQTVYNEQFF. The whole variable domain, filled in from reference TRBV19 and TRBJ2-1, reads DGGITQSPKYLFRKEGQNVTLSCEQNLNHDAMYWYRQDPGQGLRLIYYSQIVNDFQKGDIAEGYSVSREKKESFPLTVTSAQKNPTAFYLCASGTGQTVYNEQFFGPGTRLTVL.

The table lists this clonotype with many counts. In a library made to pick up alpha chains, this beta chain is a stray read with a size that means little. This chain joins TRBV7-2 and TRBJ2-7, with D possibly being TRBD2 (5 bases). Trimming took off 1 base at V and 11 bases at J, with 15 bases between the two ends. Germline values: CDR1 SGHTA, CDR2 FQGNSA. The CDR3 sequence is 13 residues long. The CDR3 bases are TGTGCCAGCAGCTTAGGGGGAGCCCCGGTTAAGTACTTC. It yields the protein CASSLGGAPVKYF.